This T cell receptor (beta chain) was recovered during a study of cytomegalovirus exposure and HLA in healthy donors. Study background: Caucasian-associated ancestry cluster membership applied to approximately 81% of around 400 genotyped donors. Study-wide points: Researchers counted 164 TCR beta chains as cytomegalovirus-associated.

The V segment lost 5 bases and the J segment 4 bases; nucleotides outside the gene matches: 7. Germline V gene sequence: CDR1 MDHEN, CDR2 SYDVKM. The length of the CDR3 is 15 residues. On this clone: What it binds is not known.

Vbeta (60) and Jbeta (13) primers were used in the PCR. The repertoire was sequenced with immunoSEQ multiplex PCR; TCRdb's copy has only in-frame clones and lacks some. In the table there are about 120,000 clones, 65% to 85% of which are singletons. This TCR derives from a man aged 50 to 60 in good health and CMV-seropositive. Sequenced: PBMCs. The chain has TRBV28 and TRBJ2-7; 11 bases align to TRBD2. CDR3 sequence reads: CASSATSGVRYEQYF. The CDR3 DNA sequence: TGTGCCAGCAGTGCGACTAGCGGGGTACGGTACGAGCAGTACTTC.